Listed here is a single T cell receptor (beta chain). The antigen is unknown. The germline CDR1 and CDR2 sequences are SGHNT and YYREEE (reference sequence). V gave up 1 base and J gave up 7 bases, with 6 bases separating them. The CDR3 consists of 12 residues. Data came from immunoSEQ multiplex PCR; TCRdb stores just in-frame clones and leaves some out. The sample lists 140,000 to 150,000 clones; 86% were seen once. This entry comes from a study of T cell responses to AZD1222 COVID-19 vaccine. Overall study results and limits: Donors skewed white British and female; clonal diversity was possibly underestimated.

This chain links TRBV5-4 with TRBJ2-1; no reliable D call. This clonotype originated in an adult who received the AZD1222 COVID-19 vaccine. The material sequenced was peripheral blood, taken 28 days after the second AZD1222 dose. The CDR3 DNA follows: TGTGCCAGCAGCTTGATGGGGAATGAGCAGTTCTTC. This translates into CASSLMGNEQFF.